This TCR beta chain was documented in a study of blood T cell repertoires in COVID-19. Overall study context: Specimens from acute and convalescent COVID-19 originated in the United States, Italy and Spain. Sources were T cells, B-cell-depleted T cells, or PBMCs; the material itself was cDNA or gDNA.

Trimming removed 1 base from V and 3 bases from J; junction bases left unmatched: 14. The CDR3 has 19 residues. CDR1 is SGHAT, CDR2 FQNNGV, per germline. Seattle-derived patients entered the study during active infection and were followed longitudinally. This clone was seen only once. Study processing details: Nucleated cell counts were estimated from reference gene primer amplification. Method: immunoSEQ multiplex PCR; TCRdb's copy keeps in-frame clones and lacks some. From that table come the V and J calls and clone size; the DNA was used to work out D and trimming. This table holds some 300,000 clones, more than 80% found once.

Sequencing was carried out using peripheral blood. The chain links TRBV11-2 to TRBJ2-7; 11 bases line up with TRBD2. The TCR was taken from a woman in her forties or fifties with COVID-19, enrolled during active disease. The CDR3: CASSLGYRIAGGRSYEQYF. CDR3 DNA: TGTGCCAGCAGCTTAGGGTATCGGATAGCGGGAGGGCGTAGCTACGAGCAGTACTTC.